The 3 T cell receptor beta chains listed next were all sequenced from one sample in a study of PD-1 blockade in classical Hodgkin lymphoma. The method was immunoSEQ multiplex PCR; TCRdb's version includes in-frame clones alone and lacks a portion of them. The repertoire holds more than 3,500 clones, around 65% seen once, with around 35% in the top ten. Relapses following autologous stem cell transplantation were seen in all patients, with brentuximab vedotin exposure varying. The sequencing used peripheral blood mononuclear cells (PBMCs), collected at baseline. Source of these receptors: a human donor with classical Hodgkin lymphoma.

V is TRBV6-4 and J is TRBJ2-3; D might be TRBD1 (6 bases). Germline CDR1 reads MRHNA; CDR2 reads SNTAGT. The V gene lost 5 bases and the J gene lost 0 bases, with 9 bases spanning the gap. The CDR3 has 14 amino acids. The CDR3 reads CASSHTGSTDTQYF. The CDR3 DNA is TGTGCCAGCAGTCATACAGGGAGCACAGATACGCAGTATTTT.

In its sample, this clone ranks as medium-sized. The rearrangement joins TRBV18 to TRBJ1-1; the match to TRBD1 covers 7 bases. Looked up from germline, CDR1 is KGHSH and CDR2 is LQKENI. The ends lost 2 bases at V and 5 bases at J; junction bases unmatched: 5. This CDR3 region has 14 residues. CDR3 sequence reads: CASSPNRGGTEAFF. The CDR3 DNA reads TGTGCCAGCTCACCAAACAGGGGAGGGACTGAAGCTTTCTTT.

The chain recombines TRBV9 with TRBJ2-7; the match to TRBD2 covers 11 bases. Germline-derived CDR1 and CDR2 are SGDLS and YYNGEE. This CDR3 has 16 amino acids. V shed 4 bases and J 3 bases; nucleotides not matched to a gene: 9. CDR3: CASSPRLAGYDYEQYF. The CDR3 DNA sequence: TGTGCCAGCAGCCCCAGACTAGCGGGATATGACTACGAGCAGTACTTC. The whole variable domain, remainder taken from reference TRBV9 and TRBJ2-7, is DSGVTQTPKHLITATGQRVTLRCSPRSGDLSVYWYQQSLDQGLQFLIQYYNGEERAKGNILERFSAQQFPDLHSELNLSSLELGDSALYFCASSPRLAGYDYEQYFGPGTRLTVT.